This is a list of T cell receptor beta chains from one sample in a study of T-cell reconstitution after alpha-beta-depleted transplantation in children. TCRdb used MiXCR to reprocess the PCR reads, holding one entry per CDR3 protein. Of nearly 350,000 distinct CDR3 sequences listed, around 15% are singletons. The sample in question was PBMCs, mostly from graft donor cells, obtained 360 days after TCRalphabeta/CD19-depleted stem cell transplant. The source is a male patient aged 2-15 years who had a stem cell transplant for acute lymphoblastic leukemia, so the T cells may come from the graft donor. Both conserved end residues are part of each CDR3. D genes are given only for firm matches. Clone size is stated in some rows and not others, as once, few, many or a class when expanded.

v_gene: TRBV7-2
j_gene: TRBJ2-3
d_gene: -
abundance: many
CDR3aa: CASSRYTDTQYF
CDR3nt: TGTGCCAGCAGCCGATACACAGATACGCAGTATTTT

v_gene: TRBV6-5
j_gene: TRBJ2-1
d_gene: TRBD1
abundance: -
CDR3aa: CASSYLTGIYNEQFF
CDR3nt: TGTGCCAGCAGCTACCTGACAGGGATCTACAATGAGCAGTTCTTC

v_gene: TRBV4-2
j_gene: TRBJ2-7
d_gene: TRBD2
abundance: -
CDR3aa: CASSQGAGGSHEQYF
CDR3nt: TGTGCCAGCAGCCAAGGGGCGGGAGGATCCCACGAGCAGTACTTC

v_gene: TRBV28
j_gene: TRBJ2-7
d_gene: TRBD1
abundance: -
CDR3aa: CASSPPRQGWISSYEQYF
CDR3nt: TGTGCCAGCAGTCCTCCCCGACAGGGTTGGATTAGCTCCTACGAGCAGTACTTC

v_gene: TRBV7-2
j_gene: TRBJ2-1
d_gene: -
abundance: few
CDR3aa: CASSLGRMRSYNEQFF
CDR3nt: TGTGCCAGCAGCTTAGGGCGTATGCGCTCCTACAATGAGCAGTTCTTC

v_gene: TRBV7-2
j_gene: TRBJ2-7
d_gene: TRBD2
abundance: -
CDR3aa: CASSLPSGSLYEQYF
CDR3nt: TGTGCCAGCAGCTTACCTAGCGGGAGTCTGTACGAGCAGTACTTC

v_gene: TRBV7-2
j_gene: TRBJ2-1
d_gene: TRBD2
abundance: -
CDR3aa: CASSPRLASEQFF
CDR3nt: TGTGCCAGCAGCCCGCGACTAGCATCTGAGCAGTTCTTC

v_gene: TRBV6-2/TRBV6-3
j_gene: TRBJ1-5
d_gene: -
abundance: few
CDR3aa: CATQALSRDGTTYSNQPQHF
CDR3nt: TGTGCCACCCAAGCCCTTTCCCGGGACGGGACAACCTATAGCAATCAGCCCCAGCATTTT

v_gene: TRBV6-4
j_gene: TRBJ2-1
d_gene: TRBD2
abundance: few
CDR3aa: CASSDLAGDNEQFF
CDR3nt: TGTGCCAGCAGTGACCTAGCGGGGGACAATGAGCAGTTCTTC

v_gene: TRBV18
j_gene: TRBJ2-4
d_gene: -
abundance: -
CDR3aa: CASSPHRDIQYF
CDR3nt: TGTGCCAGCTCACCCCACAGGGACATTCAGTACTTC

v_gene: TRBV4-1
j_gene: TRBJ1-1
d_gene: -
abundance: -
CDR3aa: CASSHPSGFGTEAFF
CDR3nt: TGCGCCAGCAGCCACCCTTCGGGGTTCGGGACTGAAGCTTTCTTT

v_gene: TRBV6-2/TRBV6-3
j_gene: TRBJ2-1
d_gene: -
abundance: few
CDR3aa: CASRQGGNEQFF
CDR3nt: TGTGCCAGCAGGCAGGGTGGCAATGAGCAGTTCTTC

v_gene: TRBV28
j_gene: TRBJ2-5
d_gene: TRBD1
abundance: many
CDR3aa: CASSRDGTGTF
CDR3nt: TGTGCCAGCAGTCGGGACGGGACAGGGACTTTC

v_gene: TRBV5-4
j_gene: TRBJ2-1
d_gene: TRBD1
abundance: few
CDR3aa: CASSKPDRGRGYNEQFF
CDR3nt: TGTGCCAGCAGCAAACCCGACAGGGGGCGAGGGTACAATGAGCAGTTCTTC

v_gene: TRBV10-3
j_gene: TRBJ2-1
d_gene: -
abundance: few
CDR3aa: CAISSLGTYNEQFF
CDR3nt: TGTGCCATCAGCTCCCTGGGCACGTACAATGAGCAGTTCTTC

v_gene: TRBV4-1
j_gene: TRBJ2-7
d_gene: TRBD2
abundance: few
CDR3aa: CASSQVPSGAYEQYF
CDR3nt: TGCGCCAGCAGCCAAGTTCCTAGCGGGGCCTACGAGCAGTACTTC

v_gene: TRBV20-1
j_gene: TRBJ2-7
d_gene: -
abundance: -
CDR3aa: CSARGALERRFYEQYF
CDR3nt: TGCAGTGCTAGAGGGGCCCTGGAGAGAAGATTCTACGAGCAGTACTTC

v_gene: TRBV4-1
j_gene: TRBJ2-2
d_gene: TRBD2
abundance: -
CDR3aa: CASSQGRLAGDKDTGELFF
CDR3nt: TGCGCCAGCAGCCAGGGTAGGCTAGCGGGAGATAAGGACACCGGGGAGCTGTTTTTT

v_gene: TRBV12-3/TRBV12-4
j_gene: TRBJ2-2
d_gene: -
abundance: -
CDR3aa: CASSLGSSTGELFF
CDR3nt: TGTGCCAGCAGTTTAGGGAGTTCCACCGGGGAGCTGTTTTTT

v_gene: TRBV9
j_gene: TRBJ2-3
d_gene: -
abundance: many
CDR3aa: CASSGWGRGADTQYF
CDR3nt: TGTGCCAGCAGCGGTTGGGGAAGGGGAGCAGATACGCAGTATTTT

v_gene: TRBV12-3/TRBV12-4
j_gene: TRBJ2-3
d_gene: TRBD2
abundance: -
CDR3aa: CASKVLAESTDTQYF
CDR3nt: TGTGCCAGCAAGGTACTAGCGGAAAGCACAGATACGCAGTATTTT